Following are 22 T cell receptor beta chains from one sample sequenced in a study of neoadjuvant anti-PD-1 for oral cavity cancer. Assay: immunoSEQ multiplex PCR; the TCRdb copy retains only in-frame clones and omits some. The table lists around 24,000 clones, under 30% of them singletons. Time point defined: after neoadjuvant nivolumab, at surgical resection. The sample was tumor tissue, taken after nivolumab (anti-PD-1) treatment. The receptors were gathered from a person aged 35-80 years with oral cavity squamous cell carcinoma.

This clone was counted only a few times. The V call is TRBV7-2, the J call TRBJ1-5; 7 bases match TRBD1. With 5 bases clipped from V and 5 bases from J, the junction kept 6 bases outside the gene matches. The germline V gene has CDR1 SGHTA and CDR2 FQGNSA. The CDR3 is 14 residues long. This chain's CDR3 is CASSRGQGDQPQHF. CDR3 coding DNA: TGTGCCAGCAGCCGGGGGCAGGGGGATCAGCCCCAGCATTTT.

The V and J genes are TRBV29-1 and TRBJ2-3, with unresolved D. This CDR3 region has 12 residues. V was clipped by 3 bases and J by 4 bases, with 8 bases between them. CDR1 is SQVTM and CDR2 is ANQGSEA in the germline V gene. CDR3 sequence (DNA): TGCAGCGTTGATTTTGGGGCAGATACGCAGTATTTT. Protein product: CSVDFGADTQYF.

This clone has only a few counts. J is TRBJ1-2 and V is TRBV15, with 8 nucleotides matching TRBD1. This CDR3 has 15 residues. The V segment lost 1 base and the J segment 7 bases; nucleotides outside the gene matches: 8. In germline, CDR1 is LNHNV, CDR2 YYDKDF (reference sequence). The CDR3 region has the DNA TGTGCCACCAGCAGAGGGGGGGGCGGACAGGGTGGCTACACCTTC. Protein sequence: CATSRGGGGQGGYTF. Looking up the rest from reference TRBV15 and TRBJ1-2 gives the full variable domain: DAMVIQNPRYQVTQFGKPVTLSCSQTLNHNVMYWYQQKSSQAPKLLFHYYDKDFNNEADTPDNFQSRRPNTSFCFLDIRSPGLGDTAMYLCATSRGGGGQGGYTFGSGTRLTVV.

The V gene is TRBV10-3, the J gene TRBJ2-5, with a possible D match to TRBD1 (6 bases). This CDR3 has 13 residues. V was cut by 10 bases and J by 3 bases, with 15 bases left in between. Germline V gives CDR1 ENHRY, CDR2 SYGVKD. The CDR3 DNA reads TGTGCCACGCTACAGGGAGCTGAAGAGACCCAGTACTTC. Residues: CATLQGAEETQYF.

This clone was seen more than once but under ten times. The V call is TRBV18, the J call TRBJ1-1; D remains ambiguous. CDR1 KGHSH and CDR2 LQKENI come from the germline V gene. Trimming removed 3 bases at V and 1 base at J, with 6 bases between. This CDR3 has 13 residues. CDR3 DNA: TGTGCCAGCTCACCGGACGCGAACACTGAAGCTTTCTTT. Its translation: CASSPDANTEAFF. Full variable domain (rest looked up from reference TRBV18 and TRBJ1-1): NAGVMQNPRHLVRRRGQEARLRCSPMKGHSHVYWYRQLPEEGLKFMVYLQKENIIDESGMPKERFSAEFPKEGPSILRIQQVVRGDSAAYFCASSPDANTEAFFGQGTRLTVV.

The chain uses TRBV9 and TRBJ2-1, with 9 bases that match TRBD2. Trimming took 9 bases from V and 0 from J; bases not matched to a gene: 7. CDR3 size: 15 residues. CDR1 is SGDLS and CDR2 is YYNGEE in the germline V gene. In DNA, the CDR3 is TGTGCCACCTCCAGACTAGCGGACTCCTACAATGAGCAGTTCTTC. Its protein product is CATSRLADSYNEQFF.

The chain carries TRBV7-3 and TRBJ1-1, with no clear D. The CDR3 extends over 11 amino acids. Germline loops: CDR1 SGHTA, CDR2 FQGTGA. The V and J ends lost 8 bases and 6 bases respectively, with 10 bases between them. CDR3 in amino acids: CASLGIAEAFF. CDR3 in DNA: TGTGCCAGCCTAGGTATAGCTGAAGCTTTCTTT.

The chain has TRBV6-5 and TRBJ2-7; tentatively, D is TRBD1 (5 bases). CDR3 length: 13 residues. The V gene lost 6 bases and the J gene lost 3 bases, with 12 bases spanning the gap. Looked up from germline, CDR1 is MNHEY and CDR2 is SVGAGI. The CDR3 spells CASRSGHLYEQYF. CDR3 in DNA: TGTGCCAGCAGAAGTGGACATCTCTACGAGCAGTACTTC.

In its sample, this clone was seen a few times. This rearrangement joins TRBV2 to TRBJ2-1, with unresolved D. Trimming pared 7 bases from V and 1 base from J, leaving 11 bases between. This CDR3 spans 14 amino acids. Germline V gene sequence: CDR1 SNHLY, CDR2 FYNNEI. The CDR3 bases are TGTGCCAGCATAACAGTTAATTCCTACAATGAGCAGTTCTTC. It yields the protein CASITVNSYNEQFF.

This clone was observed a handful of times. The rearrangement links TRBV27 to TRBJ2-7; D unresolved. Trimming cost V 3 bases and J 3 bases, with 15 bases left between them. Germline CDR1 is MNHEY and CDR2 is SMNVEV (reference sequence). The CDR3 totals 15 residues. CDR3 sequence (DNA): TGTGCCAGCAGTTTGACCGTAAGGGAAATCTACGAGCAGTACTTC. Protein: CASSLTVREIYEQYF.

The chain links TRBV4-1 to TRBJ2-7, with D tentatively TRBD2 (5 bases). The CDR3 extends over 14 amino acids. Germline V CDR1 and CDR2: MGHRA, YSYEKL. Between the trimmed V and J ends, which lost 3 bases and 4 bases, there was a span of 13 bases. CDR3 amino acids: CASSHRTRVYEQYF. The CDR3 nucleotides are TGCGCCAGCAGCCACCGGACTCGGGTGTACGAGCAGTACTTC.

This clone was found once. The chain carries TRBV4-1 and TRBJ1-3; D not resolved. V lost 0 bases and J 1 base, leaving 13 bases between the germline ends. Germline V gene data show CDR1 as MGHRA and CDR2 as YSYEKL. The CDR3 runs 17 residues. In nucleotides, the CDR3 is TGCGCCAGCAGCCAAGATCGTACGGCGCTATCTGGAAACACCATATATTTT. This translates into CASSQDRTALSGNTIYF.

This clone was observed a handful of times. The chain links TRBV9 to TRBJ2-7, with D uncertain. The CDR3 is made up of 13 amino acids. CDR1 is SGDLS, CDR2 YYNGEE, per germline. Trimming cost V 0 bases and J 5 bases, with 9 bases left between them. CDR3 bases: TGTGCCAGCAGCGTAGGACCCGCAAACGAGCAGTACTTC. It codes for CASSVGPANEQYF.

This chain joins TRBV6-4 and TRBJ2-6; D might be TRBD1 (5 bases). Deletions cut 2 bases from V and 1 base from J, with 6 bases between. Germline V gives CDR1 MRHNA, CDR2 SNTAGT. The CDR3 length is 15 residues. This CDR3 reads CASSDDRSGANVLTF. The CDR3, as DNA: TGTGCCAGCAGTGACGACAGATCTGGGGCCAACGTCCTGACTTTC.

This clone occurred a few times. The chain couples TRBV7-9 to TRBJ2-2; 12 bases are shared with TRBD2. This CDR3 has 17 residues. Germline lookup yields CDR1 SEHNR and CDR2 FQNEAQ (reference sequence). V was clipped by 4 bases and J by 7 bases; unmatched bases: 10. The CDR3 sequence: CASSSRLAGVFSGELFF. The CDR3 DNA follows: TGTGCCAGCAGCTCCAGACTAGCGGGAGTCTTTAGCGGGGAGCTGTTTTTT.

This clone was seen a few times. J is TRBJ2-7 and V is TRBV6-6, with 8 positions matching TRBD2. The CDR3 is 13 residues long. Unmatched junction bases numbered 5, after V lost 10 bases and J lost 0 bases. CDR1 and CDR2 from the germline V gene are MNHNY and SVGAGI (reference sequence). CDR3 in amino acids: CATHSGNSYEQYF. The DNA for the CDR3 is TGTGCCACCCATAGCGGGAACTCCTACGAGCAGTACTTC.

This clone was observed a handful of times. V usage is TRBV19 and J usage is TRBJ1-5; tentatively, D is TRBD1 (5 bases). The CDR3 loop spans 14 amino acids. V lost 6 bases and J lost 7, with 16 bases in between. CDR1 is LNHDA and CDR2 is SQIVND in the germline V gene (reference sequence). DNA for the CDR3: TGTGCCAGTAGATTTGGGGTCGGGACCCAGCCCCAGCATTTT. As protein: CASRFGVGTQPQHF.

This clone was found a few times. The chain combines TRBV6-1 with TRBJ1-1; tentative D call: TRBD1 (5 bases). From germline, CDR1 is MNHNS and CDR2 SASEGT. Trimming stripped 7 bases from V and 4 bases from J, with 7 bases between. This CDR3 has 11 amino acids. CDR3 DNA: TGTGCCAGCAAGGGGAGCACTGAAGCTTTCTTT. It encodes CASKGSTEAFF.

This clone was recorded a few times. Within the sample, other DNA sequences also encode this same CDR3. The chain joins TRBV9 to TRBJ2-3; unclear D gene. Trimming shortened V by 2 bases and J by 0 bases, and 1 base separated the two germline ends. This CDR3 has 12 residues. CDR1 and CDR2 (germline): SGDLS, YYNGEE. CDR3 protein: CASSVSTDTQYF. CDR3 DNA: TGTGCCAGCAGCGTTAGCACAGATACGCAGTATTTT. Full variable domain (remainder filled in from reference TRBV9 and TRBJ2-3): DSGVTQTPKHLITATGQRVTLRCSPRSGDLSVYWYQQSLDQGLQFLIQYYNGEERAKGNILERFSAQQFPDLHSELNLSSLELGDSALYFCASSVSTDTQYFGPGTRLTVL.

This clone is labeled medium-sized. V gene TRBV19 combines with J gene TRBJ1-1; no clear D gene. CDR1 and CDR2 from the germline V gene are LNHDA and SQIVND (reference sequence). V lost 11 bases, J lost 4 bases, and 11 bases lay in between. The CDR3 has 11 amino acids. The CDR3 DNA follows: TGTGCCGTTGGTCCGGGCACTGAAGCTTTCTTT. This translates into CAVGPGTEAFF.

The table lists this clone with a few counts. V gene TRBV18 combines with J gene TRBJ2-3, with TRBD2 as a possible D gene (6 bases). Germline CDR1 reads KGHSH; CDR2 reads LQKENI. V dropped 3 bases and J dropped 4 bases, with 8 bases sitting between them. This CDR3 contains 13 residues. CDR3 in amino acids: CASSPGTPDTQYF. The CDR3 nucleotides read TGTGCCAGCTCACCTGGGACTCCAGATACGCAGTATTTT.

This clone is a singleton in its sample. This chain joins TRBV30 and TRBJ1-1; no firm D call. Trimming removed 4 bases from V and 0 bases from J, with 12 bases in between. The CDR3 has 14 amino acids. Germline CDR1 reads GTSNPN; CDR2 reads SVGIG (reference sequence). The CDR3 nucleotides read TGTGCCTGGACACGGGTCTTCATGAACACTGAAGCTTTCTTT. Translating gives CAWTRVFMNTEAFF.